This T cell receptor beta chain was profiled in a study of response to subunit inactivated influenza vaccine. One entry per CDR3 protein results from TCRdb running MiXCR on the RT-PCR reads. This table holds fewer than 700,000 distinct CDR3 sequences, roughly 13% found once. In its sample, this clonotype was seen a few times. V shed 4 bases and J shed 2 bases, with 11 bases lying between them. The CDR3 is 14 amino acids. Germline values: CDR1 SGHRS, CDR2 YFSETQ. This sequence was found in a man aged 45-65 years who received an inactivated influenza vaccine. Source: PBMCs from blood, taken more than 35 days after vaccination. The gene calls are TRBV5-1 and TRBJ2-3; no reliable D call. CDR3 DNA sequence: TGCGCCAGCAGCCCAAGACACCCCACAGATACGCAGTATTTT. This translates into CASSPRHPTDTQYF.